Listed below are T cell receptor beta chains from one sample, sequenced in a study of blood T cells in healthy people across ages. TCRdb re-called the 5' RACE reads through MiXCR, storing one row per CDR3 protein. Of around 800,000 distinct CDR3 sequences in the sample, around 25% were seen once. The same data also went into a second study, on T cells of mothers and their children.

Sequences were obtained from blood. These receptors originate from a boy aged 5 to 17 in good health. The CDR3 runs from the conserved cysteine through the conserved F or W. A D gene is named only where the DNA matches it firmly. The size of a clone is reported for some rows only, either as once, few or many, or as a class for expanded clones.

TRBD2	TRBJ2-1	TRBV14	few	TGTGCCAGCAGCCGGGACTTAGCGGGGGGGAACAATGAGCAGTTCTTC	CASSRDLAGGNNEQFF
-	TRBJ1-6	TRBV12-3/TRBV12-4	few	TGTGCCAGCAGTTCAGGGCGTCGATATAATTCACCCCTCCACTTT	CASSSGRRYNSPLHF
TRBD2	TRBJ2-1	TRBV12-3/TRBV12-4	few	TGTGCCAGCAGTTTAGGGACTAGCAGGCAACAGTTCTTC	CASSLGTSRQQFF
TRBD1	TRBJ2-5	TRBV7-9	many	TGTGCCAGCAGCTCAAGGGGGCCTGAGACCCAGTACTTC	CASSSRGPETQYF
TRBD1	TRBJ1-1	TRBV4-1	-	TGCGCCAGCAGCCTCCAGGGGGGCGGTAGAACTGAAGCTTTCTTT	CASSLQGGGRTEAFF
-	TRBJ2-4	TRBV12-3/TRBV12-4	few	TGTGCCAGCAGTTTAGCCCACGGTCAGTACTTC	CASSLAHGQYF
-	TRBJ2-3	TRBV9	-	TGTGCCAGCAGCTCCTACGTAGGGGAGGCAGATACGCAGTATTTT	CASSSYVGEADTQYF
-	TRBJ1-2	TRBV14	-	TGTGCCAGCAGCCCGCGATGGATAAAGGGGGGTGGCGGCTACACCTTC	CASSPRWIKGGGGYTF
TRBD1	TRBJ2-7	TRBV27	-	TGTGCCAGCAGTTTTCAAGGGACAGGGCCTTACGAGCAGTACTTC	CASSFQGTGPYEQYF
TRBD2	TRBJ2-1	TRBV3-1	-	TGTGCCAGCAGCCACAGACTAGCGGAGTACGAGCAGTTCTTC	CASSHRLAEYEQFF
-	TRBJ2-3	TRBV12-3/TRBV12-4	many	TGTGCCAGCAGGGACGCCTATGGGGGGGATACGCAGTATTTT	CASRDAYGGDTQYF
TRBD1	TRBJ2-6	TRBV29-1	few	TGCAGCGTCGGACAGGGGGCCTCTGGGGCCAACGTCCTGACTTTC	CSVGQGASGANVLTF
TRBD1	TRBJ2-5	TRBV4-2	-	TGTGCCAGCAGCCAACGGATGCCGGGACAGGGAGGAGAGACCCAGTACTTC	CASSQRMPGQGGETQYF
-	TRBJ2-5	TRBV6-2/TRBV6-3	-	TGTGCCACACAAATTAGCGTTACCCAAGAGACCCAGTACTTC	CATQISVTQETQYF
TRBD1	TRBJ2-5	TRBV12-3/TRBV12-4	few	TGTGCCAGCAGTTTTGGGACAGCGTACCAAGAGACCCAGTACTTC	CASSFGTAYQETQYF
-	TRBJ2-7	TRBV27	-	TGTGCCAGCAGTTTCCACCGGGAGCGACCCTACGAGCAGTACTTC	CASSFHRERPYEQYF
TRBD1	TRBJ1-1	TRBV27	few	TGTGCCAGCAGTTTAGGGACAGGGTACACTGAAGCTTTCTTT	CASSLGTGYTEAFF
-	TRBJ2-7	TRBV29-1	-	TGCAGCGTTGTCGGGACCGACTACGAGCAGTACTTC	CSVVGTDYEQYF
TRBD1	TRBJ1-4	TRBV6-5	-	TGTGCCAGCAGTTCAGGGGGGTTAAAACTGTTTTTT	CASSSGGLKLFF
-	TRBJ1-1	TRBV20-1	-	TGCAGTGCTAGACTATCCAGGGTCAGGAACACTGAAGCTTTCTTT	CSARLSRVRNTEAFF
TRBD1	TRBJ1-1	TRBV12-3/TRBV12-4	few	TGTGCCAGCAGTTTAGCCACAGGGGGGAACACTGAAGCTTTCTTT	CASSLATGGNTEAFF
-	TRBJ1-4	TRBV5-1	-	TGCGCCAGCAGCTTGGAACCAAGACCAGTCGAGCTACTGTTTTTT	CASSLEPRPVELLFF
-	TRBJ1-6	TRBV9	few	TGTGCCAGCAGCCCTCAGCCAGGGAGGAATTCACCCCTCCACTTT	CASSPQPGRNSPLHF
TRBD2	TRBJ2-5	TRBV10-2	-	TGCGCCAGCAGTGAGTTGGTAGCGGGGGGAGAGACCCAGTACTTC	CASSELVAGGETQYF
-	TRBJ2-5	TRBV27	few	TGTGCCAGCAGTTCTCAACGGGACATTTCGCAAGAGACCCAGTACTTC	CASSSQRDISQETQYF
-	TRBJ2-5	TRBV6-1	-	TGTGCCAGCAGTGAAGTTCTACAGCAGTACTTC	CASSEVLQQYF
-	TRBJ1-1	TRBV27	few	TGTGCCAGCAGATGGACCCCTAAGAACACTGAAGCTTTCTTT	CASRWTPKNTEAFF
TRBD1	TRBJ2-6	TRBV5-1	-	TGCGCCAGCAGCTCATTCGGGACAGGAACCTCTTCTGGGGCCAACGTCCTGACTTTC	CASSSFGTGTSSGANVLTF
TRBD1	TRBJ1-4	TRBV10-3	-	TGTGCCATCAGTTCTCACAGGGGTAGTAATGAAAAACTGTTTTTT	CAISSHRGSNEKLFF
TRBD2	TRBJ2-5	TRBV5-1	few	TGCGCCGGCAGCCCGCAGGGGCGGCGGGGGGTAGAGACCCAGTACTTC	CAGSPQGRRGVETQYF
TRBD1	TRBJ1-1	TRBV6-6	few	TGTGCCAGCAGAGCCCCCCGGGACAGGGGGACCTCTGAAGCTTTCTTT	CASRAPRDRGTSEAFF
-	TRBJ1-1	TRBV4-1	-	TGCGCCAGCAGCCAAGTGGCGCAGGGGAACCCTGAAGCTTTCTTT	CASSQVAQGNPEAFF
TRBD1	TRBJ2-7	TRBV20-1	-	TGCAGTGCTAGAGGCCTCTTGAGAGGGGACAGGGGGTACGAGCAGTACTTC	CSARGLLRGDRGYEQYF
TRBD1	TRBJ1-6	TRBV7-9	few	TGTGCCACGGGTTCGGGGACAGACTATAATTCACCCCTCCACTTT	CATGSGTDYNSPLHF
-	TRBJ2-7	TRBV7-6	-	TGTGCCAGCAGCCCGGAGCTAGTAGCCTCCTACGAGCAGTACTTC	CASSPELVASYEQYF
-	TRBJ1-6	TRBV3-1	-	TGTGCCAGCAGCCCCAAGGGAGCAGCGAATTCACCCCTCCACTTT	CASSPKGAANSPLHF
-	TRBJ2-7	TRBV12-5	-	TGTGCTAGTGGACAGAGCTCCTACGAGCAGTACTTC	CASGQSSYEQYF
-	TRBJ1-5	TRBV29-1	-	TGCAGCGTTGTCTTCGGGTCGGGCAATCAGCCCCAGCATTTT	CSVVFGSGNQPQHF
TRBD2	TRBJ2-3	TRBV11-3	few	TGTGCCAGCAGCTTAAGGGCGGGAGCCACAGATACGCAGTATTTT	CASSLRAGATDTQYF
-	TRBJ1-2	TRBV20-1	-	TGCAGTGCTAGCACTCCGGACGGCCTGGCTGGCTACACCTTC	CSASTPDGLAGYTF
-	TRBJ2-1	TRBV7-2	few	TGTGCCAGCTGCACCCAAGCCTACAATGAGCAGTTCTTC	CASCTQAYNEQFF
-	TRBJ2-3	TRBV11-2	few	TGTGCCAGCACCACTTGGGGGGCCCCCACAGATACGCAGTATTTT	CASTTWGAPTDTQYF
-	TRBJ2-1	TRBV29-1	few	TGCAGCACTGGGACGGGACGCTACAATGAGCAGTTCTTC	CSTGTGRYNEQFF
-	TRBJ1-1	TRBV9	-	TGTGCCAGCAGCGTAGATCAGGACAGTTACACTGAAGCTTTCTTT	CASSVDQDSYTEAFF
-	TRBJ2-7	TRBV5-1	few	TGCGCCAGCAGCCCTGGATCGGGCGGATCCTACGAGCAGTACTTC	CASSPGSGGSYEQYF
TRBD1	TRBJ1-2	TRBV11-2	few	TGTGCCAGCAGCTTAGCGGGACAGCCACGGGGAAAGGCCTATGGCTACACCTTC	CASSLAGQPRGKAYGYTF
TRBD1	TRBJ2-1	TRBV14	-	TGTGCCAGCAGCCAAAGTGGACAGGGGATTTACAATGAGCAGTTCTTC	CASSQSGQGIYNEQFF
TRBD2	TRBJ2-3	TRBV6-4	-	TGTGCCAGCAGTGACTCTAGCGGGGCAGATACGCAGTATTTT	CASSDSSGADTQYF
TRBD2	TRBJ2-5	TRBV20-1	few	TGCAGTGCTAGAGGCGCTAGCGGGAGACTTCAAGAGACCCAGTACTTC	CSARGASGRLQETQYF
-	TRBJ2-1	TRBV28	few	TGTGCCAGCACCCCCGGAAGGATCCATGAGCAGTTCTTC	CASTPGRIHEQFF
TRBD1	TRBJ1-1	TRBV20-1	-	TGCAGTGCTAGGGGGACAGGGTGGGACACTGAAGCTTTCTTT	CSARGTGWDTEAFF
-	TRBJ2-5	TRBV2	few	TGTGCCAGCAGTGACAGCCCTCAAGAGACCCAGTACTTC	CASSDSPQETQYF
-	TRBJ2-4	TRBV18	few	TGTGCCAGCTCACCCGGATACGATGGTAACATTCAGTACTTC	CASSPGYDGNIQYF
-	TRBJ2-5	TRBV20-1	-	TGCAGTGCTAGACCCGAGCAAGAGACCCAGTACTTC	CSARPEQETQYF
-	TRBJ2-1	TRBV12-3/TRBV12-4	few	TGTGCCAGCTCGAAACCCAAGCTAAGCTCCTACAATGAGCAGTTCTTC	CASSKPKLSSYNEQFF